This T cell receptor beta chain appears in the sequencing data of a study of PD-L1 blockade in urothelial cancer. V shed 4 bases, J shed 2 bases, and the junction held 13 bases outside the gene matches. Germline-derived CDR1 and CDR2 are SGHDN and FVKESK. The CDR3 covers 17 residues. Time point of the sample: pretreatment peripheral blood. A total of 1 to 8 samples per patient were collected pretreatment and on-treatment. Profiling relied on immunoSEQ multiplex PCR, and the TCRdb table lists in-frame clones only, not all of them. Among 40,000 to 55,000 clones listed, about 82% were seen once. V and J are TRBV14 and TRBJ2-5; 7 nucleotides line up with TRBD2. Sequenced material: PBMCs, taken around atezolizumab (anti-PD-L1) treatment. The TCR comes from a man in his sixties with urothelial cancer. This CDR3 is CASSPVLGGTKQETQYF. In DNA, the CDR3 is TGTGCCAGCAGCCCAGTACTGGGGGGGACTAAACAAGAGACCCAGTACTTC.